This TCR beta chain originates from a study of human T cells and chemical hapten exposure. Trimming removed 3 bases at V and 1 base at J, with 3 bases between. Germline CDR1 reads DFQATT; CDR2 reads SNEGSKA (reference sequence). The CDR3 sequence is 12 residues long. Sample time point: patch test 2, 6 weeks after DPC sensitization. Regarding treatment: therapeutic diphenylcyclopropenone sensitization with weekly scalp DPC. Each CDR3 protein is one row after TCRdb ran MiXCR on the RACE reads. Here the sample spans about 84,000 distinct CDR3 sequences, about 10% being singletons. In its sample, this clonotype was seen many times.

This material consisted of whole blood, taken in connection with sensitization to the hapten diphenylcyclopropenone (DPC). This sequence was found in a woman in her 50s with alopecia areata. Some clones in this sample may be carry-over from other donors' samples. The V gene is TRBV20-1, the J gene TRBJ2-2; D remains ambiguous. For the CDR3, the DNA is TGCAGTGCTAGGGAGAACACCGGGGAGCTGTTTTTT. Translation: CSARENTGELFF.